One and the same sample provided the 23 T cell receptor beta chains below, sequenced in a study of CD8 T cells in ankylosing spondylitis. One entry per CDR3 protein, called by TCRdb with MiXCR from the 5' RACE reads. The sample consists of about 360,000 distinct CDR3 sequences, approximately 20% of them appearing once. Sequencing was performed on blood, either unsorted or a sorted T cell fraction (not recorded which). The source of these receptors is a male donor with ankylosing spondylitis or in good health (not recorded which).

This clonotype has a handful of counts. The chain has TRBV29-1 and TRBJ2-2; TRBD1 or TRBD2 may be the D gene (5 bases each). In germline, CDR1 is SQVTM, CDR2 ANQGSEA. Deletions cut 2 bases from V and 2 bases from J, with 15 bases between. The CDR3 has 16 residues. The CDR3 DNA reads TGCAGCGTTGAATCGGGGCCAGGCGATAACACCGGGGAGCTGTTTTTT. This sequence encodes CSVESGPGDNTGELFF.

The chain has TRBV3-1 and TRBJ2-1; 7 nucleotides match TRBD2. CDR3 length: 16 amino acids. Germline CDR1 and CDR2: LGHDT and YNNKEL (reference sequence). After removal of 3 bases from V and 5 bases from J, the junction contained 10 bases not matched to a gene. Here the CDR3 reads CASSHLQAGYDNEQFF. The CDR3 coding sequence is TGTGCCAGCAGCCACCTACAAGCGGGGTACGACAATGAGCAGTTCTTC.

The chain carries TRBV29-1 and TRBJ2-7; maybe TRBD1 (5 bases). The CDR3 length is 12 residues. V lost 6 bases and J 2 bases, leaving 11 bases between the germline ends. The germline gives CDR1 SQVTM, CDR2 ANQGSEA. CDR3 protein: CSVRTGAYEQYF. For the CDR3, the DNA is TGCAGCGTGCGCACAGGAGCCTACGAGCAGTACTTC.

There are a few counts of this clonotype. The chain has TRBV11-1 and TRBJ2-3, with D maybe TRBD1 (6 bases). Germline CDR1 SGHAT, CDR2 FQDESV (reference sequence). This CDR3 spans 15 amino acids. The V gene lost 2 bases and the J gene lost 3 bases, with 12 bases spanning the gap. CDR3 coding DNA: TGTGCCAGCAGCTTAACAGGGTATGGAACAGATACGCAGTATTTT. As protein: CASSLTGYGTDTQYF.

V usage is TRBV4-2 and J usage is TRBJ2-1; D ambiguous. Germline V gene sequence: CDR1 LGHNA, CDR2 YNFKEQ. Trimming pared 0 bases from V and 0 bases from J, leaving 9 bases between. This CDR3 is 16 amino acids long. CDR3 protein: CASSQEATDSYNEQFF. The CDR3 region has the DNA TGTGCCAGCAGCCAAGAAGCGACCGACTCCTACAATGAGCAGTTCTTC.

The chain is built from TRBV29-1 and TRBJ2-7; tentative D call: TRBD2 (6 bases). Trimming took 4 bases from V and 3 from J, leaving 10 bases between them. This CDR3 is 12 amino acids long. Germline V gives CDR1 SQVTM, CDR2 ANQGSEA. CDR3 coding DNA: TGCAGCGTTGTCGCCGGGGGCTACGAGCAGTACTTC. Protein: CSVVAGGYEQYF.

The chain recombines TRBV12-3 or TRBV12-4 with TRBJ2-7, with a tentative D call TRBD2 (5 bases). This CDR3 spans 13 amino acids. The V end lost 7 bases, the J end lost 5 bases, and 15 bases lay between the germline ends. CDR3 residues: CASTGGPVDEQYF. CDR3 DNA: TGTGCCAGCACCGGCGGGCCTGTGGACGAGCAGTACTTC.

The chain carries TRBV7-8 and TRBJ2-3, with D perhaps TRBD1 or TRBD2 (5 bases each). The CDR3 loop spans 16 amino acids. V shed 1 base and J shed 5 bases, with 16 bases lying between them. Germline CDR1 SGHVS, CDR2 FQNEAQ. The CDR3 reads CASSLVIERGEDTQYF. CDR3 nucleotides: TGTGCCAGCAGCTTAGTCATTGAGAGGGGCGAAGATACGCAGTATTTT.

In this sample, this clonotype turned up many times. V is TRBV7-8 and J is TRBJ2-1; 11 bases line up with TRBD2. CDR3 size: 16 residues. Germline lookup yields CDR1 SGHVS and CDR2 FQNEAQ. V was clipped by 1 base and J by 7 bases; unmatched bases: 6. For the CDR3, the DNA is TGTGCCAGCAGCTTAGGTTTAGCGGGGGGGCGTAATGAGCAGTTCTTC. Amino acid sequence: CASSLGLAGGRNEQFF.

This clonotype came up a few times. The V call is TRBV6-5, the J call TRBJ2-3, with a weak D call TRBD2 (6 bases). Trimming shortened V by 0 bases and J by 1 base, and 14 bases separated the two germline ends. The CDR3 is 17 residues long. Germline V gene data show CDR1 as MNHEY and CDR2 as SVGAGI. The CDR3 protein is CASSYSIPPGGTDTQYF. The DNA for the CDR3 is TGTGCCAGCAGTTACTCGATTCCCCCGGGGGGCACAGATACGCAGTATTTT.

This clonotype was counted a few times. The chain combines TRBV29-1 with TRBJ2-5; TRBD1 matches at 10 bases. The CDR3 spans 14 residues. V was pared by 7 bases and J by 6 bases, with 11 bases of the junction left unmatched. Germline-derived CDR1 and CDR2 are SQVTM and ANQGSEA. The CDR3 bases are TGCAGCGCCCCCCCACCGGGACAGGGGAAGACCCAGTACTTC. This gives the protein CSAPPPGQGKTQYF.

This clonotype was observed a few times. J is TRBJ2-3 and V is TRBV12-3 or TRBV12-4, with a weak D call TRBD1 (5 bases). The CDR3 runs to 14 residues. The V and J ends lost 4 bases and 1 base respectively, with 9 bases between them. The CDR3 bases are TGTGCCAGCAGTTCCCTCAGGGGCACAGATACGCAGTATTTT. Its protein product is CASSSLRGTDTQYF.

The V and J genes are TRBV27 and TRBJ2-7; D is ambiguous. The CDR3 runs to 15 residues. Trimming pared 3 bases from V and 1 base from J, leaving 13 bases between. Germline CDR1 and CDR2: MNHEY and SMNVEV (reference sequence). CDR3 DNA: TGTGCCAGCAGTTTTAAGGCACTTCTATCCTACGAGCAGTACTTC. Amino acids: CASSFKALLSYEQYF.

This clonotype appeared a few times. V gene TRBV11-2 combines with J gene TRBJ2-3, with D possibly matching TRBD1 (6 bases). CDR1 and CDR2 from the germline V gene are SGHAT and FQNNGV. The V end lost 1 base, the J end lost 5 bases, and 19 bases lay between the germline ends. The CDR3 runs 17 residues. CDR3 nucleotides: TGTGCCAGCAGCTTAGGGGAACAGGGTCCCTGGGGAGATACGCAGTATTTT. The encoded protein is CASSLGEQGPWGDTQYF.

This clonotype was observed many times. The rearrangement links TRBV6-5 to TRBJ2-2, with D perhaps TRBD1 (5 bases). Trimming shortened V by 0 bases and J by 3 bases, and 8 bases separated the two germline ends. Germline V gene data show CDR1 as MNHEY and CDR2 as SVGAGI. There are 15 residues in the CDR3. The CDR3 region has the DNA TGTGCCAGCAGTTACTCATCAGGGCACACCGGGGAGCTGTTTTTT. Protein: CASSYSSGHTGELFF.

The table lists this clonotype with a few counts. This chain joins TRBV29-1 and TRBJ2-2; D is unclear. Germline V gene lookup returns CDR1 SQVTM and CDR2 ANQGSEA. This CDR3 has 13 amino acids. This CDR3 reads CTVLVPNTGELFF. In DNA form, the CDR3 reads TGCACCGTCCTAGTACCGAACACCGGGGAGCTGTTTTTT.

The genes are TRBV28 and TRBJ2-5, with TRBD1 matching 7 bases. This CDR3 is 15 amino acids long. V lost 5 bases, J lost 4 bases, and 10 bases stayed unmatched. Germline CDR1 is MDHEN and CDR2 is SYDVKM. The CDR3 DNA is TGTGCCAGCAGTCGGGACAGCCTGCGGTCAGAGACCCAGTACTTC. It yields the protein CASSRDSLRSETQYF. The whole variable domain, filled in from reference TRBV28 and TRBJ2-5, reads DVKVTQSSRYLVKRTGEKVFLECVQDMDHENMFWYRQDPGLGLRLIYFSYDVKMKEKGDIPEGYSVSREKKERFSLILESASTNQTSMYLCASSRDSLRSETQYFGPGTRLLVL.

This clonotype occurred a few times. This chain joins TRBV19 and TRBJ1-2, with D uncertain. This CDR3 is 11 amino acids long. Germline-derived CDR1 and CDR2 are LNHDA and SQIVND (reference sequence). Trimming cost V 3 bases and J 6 bases, with 5 bases left between them. The CDR3 region has the DNA TGTGCCAGTAGTATTGGCGATGGCTACACCTTC. It encodes CASSIGDGYTF. The full variable domain, with the rest looked up from reference TRBV19 and TRBJ1-2, is DGGITQSPKYLFRKEGQNVTLSCEQNLNHDAMYWYRQDPGQGLRLIYYSQIVNDFQKGDIAEGYSVSREKKESFPLTVTSAQKNPTAFYLCASSIGDGYTFGSGTRLTVV.

The V and J genes are TRBV12-3 or TRBV12-4 and TRBJ1-2; a weak D match, TRBD1 (5 bases). V was trimmed by 10 bases and J by 0 bases, leaving 15 bases between them. CDR3 length: 14 residues. The CDR3: CATISRGANYGYTF. CDR3 DNA: TGTGCCACCATCTCCCGGGGGGCTAACTATGGCTACACCTTC.

The rearrangement links TRBV10-3 to TRBJ2-3; 7 bases are shared with TRBD2. The trim removed 5 bases at V and 6 bases at J, leaving 20 bases unmatched. Looked up from germline, CDR1 is ENHRY and CDR2 is SYGVKD. This CDR3 is 18 amino acids long. The chain's CDR3 is CAISLGVSRGVLGDTQYF. The CDR3 DNA is TGTGCCATCAGTTTAGGGGTCTCACGGGGGGTCCTGGGCGATACGCAGTATTTT.

The gene calls are TRBV13 and TRBJ2-7; tentative D call: TRBD2 (6 bases). Deletions cut 2 bases from V and 7 bases from J, with 15 bases between. The CDR3 runs 14 residues. CDR1 and CDR2 (germline): PRHDT, FYEKMQ (reference sequence). CDR3 amino acids: CASSLRGAPGEQYF. The DNA for the CDR3 is TGTGCCAGCAGCTTACGCGGGGCCCCGGGAGAGCAGTACTTC.

Only a few counts were recorded for this clonotype. V and J are TRBV28 and TRBJ2-2, with D perhaps matching TRBD2 (6 bases). With 6 bases removed from V and 4 bases from J, the gap between germline ends came to 18 bases. The CDR3 loop spans 16 amino acids. Germline CDR1 is MDHEN and CDR2 is SYDVKM. In nucleotides, the CDR3 is TGTGCCAGCAGCCACCTCCCCGGGGGAGGCACCGGGGAGCTGTTTTTT. This translates into CASSHLPGGGTGELFF.

The V and J genes are TRBV28 and TRBJ2-3, with 9 bases fitting TRBD2. This CDR3 contains 17 residues. Germline CDR1 and CDR2: MDHEN and SYDVKM. The V segment lost 3 bases and the J segment 5 bases; nucleotides outside the gene matches: 12. This chain's CDR3 is CASSFMVRGGAGDTQYF. CDR3 sequence (DNA): TGTGCCAGCAGTTTTATGGTGCGCGGGGGGGCCGGAGATACGCAGTATTTT.